Listed below are T cell receptor beta chains from one sample, sequenced in a study of blood T cell repertoires in COVID-19. Assay: immunoSEQ multiplex PCR; the TCRdb copy retains only in-frame clones and omits some. The sample has 68,000 or so clones; around 86% are singletons. Sequencing was done on a sample of peripheral blood. Source of these receptors: a man aged 45-60 years with active COVID-19. The CDR3 runs from the conserved cysteine through the conserved F or W. Each record gives: V gene, J gene, D gene, CDR3 DNA, CDR3 protein. A D gene is named only where the DNA matches it firmly.

V gene: TRBV9
J gene: TRBJ2-6
D gene: .
CDR3 DNA: TGTGCCAGCAGCGTAGGGGGCAGCTCTGGGGCCAACGTCCTGACTTTC
CDR3 protein: CASSVGGSSGANVLTF

V gene: TRBV6-5
J gene: TRBJ2-7
D gene: .
CDR3 DNA: TGTGCCAGCACCCCTGGGTGGAGCTCCTACGAGCAGTACTTC
CDR3 protein: CASTPGWSSYEQYF

V gene: TRBV24-1
J gene: TRBJ2-1
D gene: TRBD1
CDR3 DNA: TGTGCCACCAGTGACCCATCTCCGGGACAGGGGGCGATTGAGCAGTTCTTC
CDR3 protein: CATSDPSPGQGAIEQFF

V gene: TRBV9
J gene: TRBJ1-2
D gene: .
CDR3 DNA: TGTGCCAGCAGCCCCCATGGAGGGAATCCCCCAGCTAACTATGGCTACACCTTC
CDR3 protein: CASSPHGGNPPANYGYTF

V gene: TRBV28
J gene: TRBJ1-2
D gene: .
CDR3 DNA: TGTGCCAGCAGTTATCAGGCGGGAACCTATGGCTACACCTTC
CDR3 protein: CASSYQAGTYGYTF

V gene: TRBV4-3
J gene: TRBJ2-5
D gene: TRBD1
CDR3 DNA: TGCGCCAGCAGCCAAGTTCTAACAGGGGTAGAGACCCAGTACTTC
CDR3 protein: CASSQVLTGVETQYF

V gene: TRBV14
J gene: TRBJ2-2
D gene: TRBD1
CDR3 DNA: TGTGCCAGCAGCCCACAGGGGCGCGTGGACGGGGAGCTGTTTTTT
CDR3 protein: CASSPQGRVDGELFF

V gene: TRBV4-1
J gene: TRBJ2-4
D gene: .
CDR3 DNA: TGCGCCAGCAGCCAAGAATGGAGCCTCAAAAACATTCAGTACTTC
CDR3 protein: CASSQEWSLKNIQYF

V gene: TRBV27
J gene: TRBJ2-2
D gene: TRBD1
CDR3 DNA: TGTGCCAGCAGTTCCCCTTTAAGACAGGGGGCAGCCGGGGAGCTGTTTTTT
CDR3 protein: CASSSPLRQGAAGELFF

V gene: TRBV28
J gene: TRBJ2-3
D gene: TRBD2
CDR3 DNA: TGTGCCAGCAGTTTAAGAATTCGGGCTAGCGGTGATTCCGATACGCAGTATTTT
CDR3 protein: CASSLRIRASGDSDTQYF

V gene: TRBV19
J gene: TRBJ1-5
D gene: .
CDR3 DNA: TGTGCCAGTAGTCAAGACAGCGGCGGGGGATCTCATCAGCCCCAGCATTTT
CDR3 protein: CASSQDSGGGSHQPQHF

V gene: TRBV6-1
J gene: TRBJ2-3
D gene: TRBD2
CDR3 DNA: TGTGCCAGCAGTGAAACTCTAGCGGGGGCAGATACGCAGTATTTT
CDR3 protein: CASSETLAGADTQYF

V gene: TRBV5-6
J gene: TRBJ1-5
D gene: .
CDR3 DNA: TGTGCCAGCAGCTTGGTCGGGCAGGGCCGGGCAGGTCAGCCCCAGCATTTT
CDR3 protein: CASSLVGQGRAGQPQHF

V gene: TRBV19
J gene: TRBJ2-1
D gene: TRBD2
CDR3 DNA: TGTGCCAGTAGTGGGGACAGGTCTCGGACTAGCGGGAAGCGGGGCCTCTACAATGAGCAGTTCTTC
CDR3 protein: CASSGDRSRTSGKRGLYNEQFF

V gene: TRBV9
J gene: TRBJ2-7
D gene: TRBD1
CDR3 DNA: TGTGCCAGCAGCGCTTCGGGACAGGGGATCTACGAGCAGTACTTC
CDR3 protein: CASSASGQGIYEQYF

V gene: TRBV5-1
J gene: TRBJ1-4
D gene: TRBD1
CDR3 DNA: TGCGCCAGCAGGAATTCCGGGACAGGGGCCAATGAAAAACTGTTTTTT
CDR3 protein: CASRNSGTGANEKLFF

V gene: TRBV11-2
J gene: TRBJ2-3
D gene: TRBD1
CDR3 DNA: TGTGCCAGCAGCAAAGGGGACAGGGGGCTTTCAGATACGCAGTATTTT
CDR3 protein: CASSKGDRGLSDTQYF

V gene: TRBV12-5
J gene: TRBJ2-7
D gene: TRBD1
CDR3 DNA: TGTGCTAGTGGTGACAGGGGGCCTTCCTACGAGCAGTACTTC
CDR3 protein: CASGDRGPSYEQYF

V gene: TRBV28
J gene: TRBJ2-5
D gene: .
CDR3 DNA: TGTGCCAGCAGTTCTAGCGAGCTCCAAGAGACCCAGTACTTC
CDR3 protein: CASSSSELQETQYF